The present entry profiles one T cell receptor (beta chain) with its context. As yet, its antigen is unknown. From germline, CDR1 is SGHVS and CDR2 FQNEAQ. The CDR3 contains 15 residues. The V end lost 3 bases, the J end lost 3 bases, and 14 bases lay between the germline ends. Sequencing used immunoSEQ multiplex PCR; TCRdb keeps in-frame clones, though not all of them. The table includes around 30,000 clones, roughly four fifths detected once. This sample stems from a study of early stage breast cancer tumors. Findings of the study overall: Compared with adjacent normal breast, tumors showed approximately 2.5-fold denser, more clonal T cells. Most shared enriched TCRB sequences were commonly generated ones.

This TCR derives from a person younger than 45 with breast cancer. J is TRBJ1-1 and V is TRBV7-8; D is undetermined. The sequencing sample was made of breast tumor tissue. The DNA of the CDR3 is TGTGCCAGCAGCTTTGATGGCGGACGTTACACTGAAGCTTTCTTT. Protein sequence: CASSFDGGRYTEAFF.